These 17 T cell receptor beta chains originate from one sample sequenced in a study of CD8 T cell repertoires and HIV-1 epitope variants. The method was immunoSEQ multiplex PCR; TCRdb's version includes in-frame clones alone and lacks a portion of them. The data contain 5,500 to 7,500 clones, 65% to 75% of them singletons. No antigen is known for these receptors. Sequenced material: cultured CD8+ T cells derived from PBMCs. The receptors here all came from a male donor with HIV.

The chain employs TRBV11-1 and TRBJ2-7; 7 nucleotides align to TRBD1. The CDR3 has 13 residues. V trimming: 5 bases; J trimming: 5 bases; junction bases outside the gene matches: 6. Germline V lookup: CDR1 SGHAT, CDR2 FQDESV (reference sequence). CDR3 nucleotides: TGTGCCAGCAGCCCGACAGGGCTCGACGAGCAGTACTTC. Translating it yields CASSPTGLDEQYF. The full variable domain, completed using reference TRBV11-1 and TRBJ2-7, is EAEVAQSPRYKITEKSQAVAFWCDPISGHATLYWYRQILGQGPELLVQFQDESVVDDSQLPKDRFSAERLKGVDSTLKIQPAELGDSAMYLCASSPTGLDEQYFGPGTRLTVT.

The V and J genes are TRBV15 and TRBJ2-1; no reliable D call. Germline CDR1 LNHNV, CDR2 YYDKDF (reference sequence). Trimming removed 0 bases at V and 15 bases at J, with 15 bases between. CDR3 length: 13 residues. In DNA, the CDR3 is TGTGCCACCAGCAGAGATCACATTCCCTGGACGTTCTTC. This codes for CATSRDHIPWTFF. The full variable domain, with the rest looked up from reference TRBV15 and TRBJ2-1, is DAMVIQNPRYQVTQFGKPVTLSCSQTLNHNVMYWYQQKSSQAPKLLFHYYDKDFNNEADTPDNFQSRRPNTSFCFLDIRSPGLGDTAMYLCATSRDHIPWTFFGPGTRLTVL.

CDR3 sequence: CASSQALKAGGAKPNTGELFF. Here the CDR3 DNA reads TGTGCCAGCAGCCAGGCACTTAAAGCGGGAGGTGCCAAACCCAACACCGGGGAGCTGTTTTTT. The chain has TRBV14 and TRBJ2-2; 9 positions match TRBD2. The CDR3 has 21 amino acids. Unmatched junction bases numbered 19, after V lost 3 bases and J lost 2 bases. The germline gives CDR1 SGHDN, CDR2 FVKESK.

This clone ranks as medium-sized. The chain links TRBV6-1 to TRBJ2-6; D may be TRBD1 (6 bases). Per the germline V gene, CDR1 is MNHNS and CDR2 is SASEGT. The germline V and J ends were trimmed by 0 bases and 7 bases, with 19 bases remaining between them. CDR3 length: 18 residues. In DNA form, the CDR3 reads TGTGCCAGCAGTGAAGCGACGAGGGTGACAGGCACTGCCAACGTCCTGACTTTC. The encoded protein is CASSEATRVTGTANVLTF.

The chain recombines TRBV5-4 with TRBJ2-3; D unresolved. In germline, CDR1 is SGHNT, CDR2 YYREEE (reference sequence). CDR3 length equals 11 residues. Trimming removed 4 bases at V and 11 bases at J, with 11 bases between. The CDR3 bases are TGTGCCAGCAGCCATGACCCGGGGCAGTATTTT. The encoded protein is CASSHDPGQYF.

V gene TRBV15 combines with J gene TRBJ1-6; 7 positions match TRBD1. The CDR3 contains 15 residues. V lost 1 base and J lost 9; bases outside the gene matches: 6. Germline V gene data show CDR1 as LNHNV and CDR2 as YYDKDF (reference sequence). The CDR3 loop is CATSRGQTGVSPLHF. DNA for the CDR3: TGTGCCACCAGCAGAGGTCAAACAGGGGTTTCACCCCTCCACTTT.

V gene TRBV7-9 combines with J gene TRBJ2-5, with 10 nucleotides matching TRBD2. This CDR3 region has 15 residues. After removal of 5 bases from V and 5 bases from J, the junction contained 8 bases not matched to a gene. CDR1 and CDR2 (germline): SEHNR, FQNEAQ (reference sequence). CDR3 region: CASSPPSSGGETQYF. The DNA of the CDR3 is TGTGCCAGCAGCCCCCCCTCTAGCGGGGGTGAGACCCAGTACTTC.

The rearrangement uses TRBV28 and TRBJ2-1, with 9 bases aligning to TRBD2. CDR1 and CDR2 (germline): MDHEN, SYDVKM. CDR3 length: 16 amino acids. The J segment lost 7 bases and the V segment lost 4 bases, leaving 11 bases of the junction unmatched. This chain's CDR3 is CASSSGAGGTWNEQFF. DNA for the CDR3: TGTGCCAGCAGTTCAGGAGCGGGAGGTACTTGGAATGAGCAGTTCTTC.

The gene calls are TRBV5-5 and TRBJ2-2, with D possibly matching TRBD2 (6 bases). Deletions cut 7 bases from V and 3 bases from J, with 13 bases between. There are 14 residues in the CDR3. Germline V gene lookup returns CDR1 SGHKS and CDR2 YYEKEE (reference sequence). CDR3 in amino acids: CASVPGVDTGELFF. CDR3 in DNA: TGTGCCAGCGTCCCGGGGGTCGACACCGGGGAGCTGTTTTTT. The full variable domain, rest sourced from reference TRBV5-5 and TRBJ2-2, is DAGVTQSPTHLIKTRGQQVTLRCSPISGHKSVSWYQQVLGQGPQFIFQYYEKEERGRGNFPDRFSARQFPNYSSELNVNALLLGDSALYLCASVPGVDTGELFFGEGSRLTVL.

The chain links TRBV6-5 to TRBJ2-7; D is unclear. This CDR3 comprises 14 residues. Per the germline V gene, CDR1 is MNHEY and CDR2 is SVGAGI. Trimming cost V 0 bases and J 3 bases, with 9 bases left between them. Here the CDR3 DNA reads TGTGCCAGCAGTTACTCGGACGGAGACTACGAGCAGTACTTC. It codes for CASSYSDGDYEQYF.

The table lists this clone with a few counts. The CDR3 spells CASTAGGENSPLHF. The CDR3 DNA sequence: TGTGCCAGCACAGCGGGGGGAGAAAATTCACCCCTCCACTTT. The genes are TRBV28 and TRBJ1-6; maybe TRBD1 (5 bases). CDR1 MDHEN and CDR2 SYDVKM come from the germline V gene. V was trimmed by 7 bases and J by 7 bases, leaving 14 bases between them. The CDR3 loop spans 14 amino acids.

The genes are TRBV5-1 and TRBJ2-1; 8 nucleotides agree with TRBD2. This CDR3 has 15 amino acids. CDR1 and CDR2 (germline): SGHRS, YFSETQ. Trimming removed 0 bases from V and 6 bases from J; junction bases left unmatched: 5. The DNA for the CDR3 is TGCGCCAGCAGCTTGGCGGGACTAGGGGGCAATGAGCAGTTCTTC. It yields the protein CASSLAGLGGNEQFF. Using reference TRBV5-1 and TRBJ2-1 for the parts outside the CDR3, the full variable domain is KAGVTQTPRYLIKTRGQQVTLSCSPISGHRSVSWYQQTPGQGLQFLFEYFSETQRNKGNFPGRFSGRQFSNSRSEMNVSTLELGDSALYLCASSLAGLGGNEQFFGPGTRLTVL.

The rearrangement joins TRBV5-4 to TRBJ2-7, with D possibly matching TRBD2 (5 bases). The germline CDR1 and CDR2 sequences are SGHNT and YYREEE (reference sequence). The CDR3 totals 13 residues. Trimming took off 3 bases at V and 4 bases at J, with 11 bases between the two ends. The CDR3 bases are TGTGCCAGCAGCTCCGGGGTCGGATACGAGCAGTACTTC. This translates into CASSSGVGYEQYF.

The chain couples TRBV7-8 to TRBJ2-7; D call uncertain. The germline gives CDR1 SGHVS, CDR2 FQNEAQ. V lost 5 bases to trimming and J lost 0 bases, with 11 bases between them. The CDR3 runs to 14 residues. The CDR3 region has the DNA TGTGCCAGCAGCCGCGCGGCAGCCTCCTACGAGCAGTACTTC. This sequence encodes CASSRAAASYEQYF.

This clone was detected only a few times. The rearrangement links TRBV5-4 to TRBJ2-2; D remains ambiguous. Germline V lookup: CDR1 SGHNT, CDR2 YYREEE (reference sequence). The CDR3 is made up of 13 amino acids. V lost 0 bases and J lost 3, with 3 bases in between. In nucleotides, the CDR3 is TGTGCCAGCAGCTTGGTCGACACCGGGGAGCTGTTTTTT. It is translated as CASSLVDTGELFF.

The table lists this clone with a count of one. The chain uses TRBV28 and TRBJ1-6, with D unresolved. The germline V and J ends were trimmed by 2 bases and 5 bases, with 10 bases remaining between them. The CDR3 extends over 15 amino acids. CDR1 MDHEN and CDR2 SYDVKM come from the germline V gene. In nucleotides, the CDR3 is TGTGCCAGCAGTTTAGTGGGCGGGGATAATTCACCCCTCCACTTT. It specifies CASSLVGGDNSPLHF.

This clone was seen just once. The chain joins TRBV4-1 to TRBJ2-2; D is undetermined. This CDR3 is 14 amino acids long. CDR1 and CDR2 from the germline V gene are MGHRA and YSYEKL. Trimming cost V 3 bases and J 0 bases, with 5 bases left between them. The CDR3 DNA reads TGCGCCAGCAGCCACTCAGCGAACACCGGGGAGCTGTTTTTT. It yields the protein CASSHSANTGELFF.